This TCR beta chain derives from a study of radiotherapy plus CTLA-4 blockade in lung cancer. As for the study in general: Patients showed objective responses in 15% to 20% of cases, and disease control was achieved by under 35%. Study-level points and caveats: The best prediction of response reportedly came from early blood T cell clone dynamics, with interferon-beta. Radiotherapy was combined with ipilimumab, and tumor-derived TCR clones then expanded in blood.

Ipilimumab CTLA-4 blockade and focal radiation were given to patients with chemo-refractory metastatic non-small-cell lung cancer. Only in-frame clones appear in the TCRdb table, and some are missing; sequencing was by immunoSEQ multiplex PCR. The sample yields roughly 50,000 clones, more than 70% seen once. As to this clone: Its antigen is as yet unknown.

The sequencing used peripheral blood, collected from a patient treated with radiotherapy plus ipilimumab. This TCR came from a human donor with non-small cell lung cancer whose response to radiotherapy plus ipilimumab could not be evaluated.

CDR3 sequence reads: CASSPGQGSWEQYF. The DNA for the CDR3 is TGTGCCAGCTCACCCGGGCAGGGATCTTGGGAGCAGTACTTC. V usage is TRBV18 and J usage is TRBJ2-7; D is perhaps TRBD1 (5 bases). The CDR3 is 14 amino acids. CDR1 is KGHSH, CDR2 LQKENI, per germline. Between the trimmed V and J ends, which lost 3 bases and 7 bases, there was a span of 16 bases.